A selection of T cell receptor beta chains follows, all from one sample in a study of control samples from healthy donors and cancer patients. The method was immunoSEQ multiplex PCR; TCRdb's version includes in-frame clones alone and lacks a portion of them. The data hold about 120,000 clones, with over 75% observed a single time. The specimen was PBMCs. These receptors were obtained from a woman between 50 and 59 years old with colorectal cancer. CDR3s include the opening cysteine and the closing phenylalanine or tryptophan. Each record gives: J gene, V gene, D gene, clone size, CDR3 DNA, CDR3 protein. D genes are given only for firm matches. Clone size is given for some rows only: seen once, a few or many times, or a class if the clone is expanded.

TRBJ1-1	TRBV7-8	TRBD1	.	TGTGCCAGCAGCTCAGACAGGGGAGCGGCTTTCTTT	CASSSDRGAAFF
TRBJ1-1	TRBV19	TRBD1	.	TGTGCCAGTAGTCCACCCGGGACAGGGTACACTGAAGCTTTCTTT	CASSPPGTGYTEAFF
TRBJ2-1	TRBV19	.	.	TGTGCCAAGAGACCCGGGACGGACCACAATGAGCAGTTCTTC	CAKRPGTDHNEQFF
TRBJ1-1	TRBV2	.	once	TGTGCCAGCAGCGGGATCAGAGACACTGAAGCTTTCTTT	CASSGIRDTEAFF
TRBJ2-3	TRBV18	TRBD2	.	TGTGCCAGCTCACCCGAAGCAGGACTAGCGCCCACAGATACGCAGTATTTT	CASSPEAGLAPTDTQYF
TRBJ2-1	TRBV11-3	.	few	TGTGCCAGCAGCTTAGATATGGTCCGCTACAATGAGCAGTTCTTC	CASSLDMVRYNEQFF
TRBJ1-1	TRBV5-8	.	few	TGTGCCAGCAGCTTCCTGGACTCGAACACTGAAGCTTTCTTT	CASSFLDSNTEAFF
TRBJ2-2	TRBV12-2	.	.	TGTGCAAGTCGCTTATTCGAGCGGGGGGCGGTCGGGGAGCTGTTTTTT	CASRLFERGAVGELFF
TRBJ2-7	TRBV9	TRBD2	.	TGTGCCAGCAGCACCGGGACTAGCGGAACCTACGAGCAGTACTTC	CASSTGTSGTYEQYF
TRBJ1-2	TRBV3-1/TRBV3-2	.	.	TGTGCCAGCAGCCAACACCTCTATGGCTACACCTTC	CASSQHLYGYTF
TRBJ1-1	TRBV7-8	.	.	TGTGCCAGCACCAAGAGGGGGGGCACTGAAGCTTTCTTT	CASTKRGGTEAFF
TRBJ1-6	TRBV28	.	.	TGTGCCAGCAGTTTCCCGCGGGATAATTCACCCCTCCACTTT	CASSFPRDNSPLHF
TRBJ2-1	TRBV10-3	TRBD2	.	TGTGCCATCAGGGGGACTAGCGGGACCTGGAGTGAGCAGTTCTTC	CAIRGTSGTWSEQFF
TRBJ2-3	TRBV28	TRBD1	.	TGTGCCAGTCCCTCACAGAGACAGGGGGCCATCGCAGATACGCAGTATTTT	CASPSQRQGAIADTQYF
TRBJ1-5	TRBV14	TRBD1	.	TGTGCCAGCAGCCAGGATAGGGGACAGGGACTTGTACTGCAGCCCCAGCATTTT	CASSQDRGQGLVLQPQHF
TRBJ1-3	TRBV24-1	.	.	TGTGCCACCAGTGGAACAGGGAATGGAAACACCATATATTTT	CATSGTGNGNTIYF
TRBJ1-2	TRBV12-3/TRBV12-4	.	.	TGTGCCAGCGTCAGGCGGGCGGGGGGCTACACCTTC	CASVRRAGGYTF
TRBJ2-2	TRBV7-6	TRBD2	.	TGTGCCAGCAGCTTATCAACGGGAGGGGACGCGAACACCGGGGAGCTGTTTTTT	CASSLSTGGDANTGELFF
TRBJ1-6	TRBV9	.	.	TGTGCCAGCAGCGCCGGATTCTTCGGGAATTCACCCCTCCACTTT	CASSAGFFGNSPLHF
TRBJ1-5	TRBV2	.	.	TGTGCCAGCAGTTTTTCGGGGGATAGCAATCAGCCCCAGCATTTT	CASSFSGDSNQPQHF
TRBJ1-1	TRBV19	TRBD1	.	TGTGCCAGTAGGGTAGACAGGGCTGGCACTGAAGCTTTCTTT	CASRVDRAGTEAFF
TRBJ1-2	TRBV5-4	TRBD1	.	TGTGCCAGCAGCTCCTGGGACAGGGGCGCCTATGGCTACACCTTC	CASSSWDRGAYGYTF
TRBJ1-6	TRBV14	.	.	TGTGCCAGCAGCTCCAGGGCGTGGGTTTCACCCCTCCACTTT	CASSSRAWVSPLHF
TRBJ2-1	TRBV19	TRBD2	.	TGTGCCAGTAGTAAAGGCGCTAGCGGGAGCTATGAGCAGTTCTTC	CASSKGASGSYEQFF
TRBJ1-4	TRBV6-5	TRBD1	.	TGTGCCAGCAGTTCCCAGGGACAGGGGAATGAAAAACTGTTTTTT	CASSSQGQGNEKLFF
TRBJ2-2	TRBV2	.	.	TGTGCCAGCAGTGTGGGGCAGGGTGGAGTCACCGGGGAGCTGTTTTTT	CASSVGQGGVTGELFF
TRBJ2-7	TRBV19	.	.	TGTGCCAGTAGCTACACCGGTAATCGAGGCGAGCAGTACTTC	CASSYTGNRGEQYF